Here is one T cell receptor beta chain with its context. What it binds is not known. The data stem from a study of T cells after yellow fever vaccination. In the study overall: Fractions low in cell number were prepared with SMART-Seq v4 Ultra Low Input. Study observations and caveats: Most clones from primary vaccination resurfaced after the booster (roughly 96% CD4, approximately 87% CD8). Weaker in magnitude, the secondary response showed a faster peak on day 5 versus 15. Any FACS-sorted repertoire could hold abundant clonotypes that contaminate it from the bulk population.

TCRdb analysed the 5' RACE reads with MiXCR anew, one entry per CDR3 protein. Among 170,000 or so distinct CDR3 sequences listed, 5.5% to 8% were seen once. V was shortened by 4 bases and J by 2 bases, with 15 bases between the two germline ends. The CDR3 consists of 15 residues. Per germline, CDR1 SGHTA and CDR2 FQGNSA. The sample here was CD4+ T cells sorted from PBMCs, taken on the day of the first yellow fever vaccination. The TCR comes from a young man who received the YFV17D yellow fever vaccine. The chain combines TRBV7-2 with TRBJ2-7, with TRBD1 as a possible D gene (6 bases). CDR3 region: CASSSRGRVAYEQYF. The CDR3 nucleotides are TGTGCCAGCAGCTCCAGGGGCAGGGTGGCCTACGAGCAGTACTTC.